Each of the 2 T cell receptor beta chains below was sequenced from the same sample in a study of T cell clones after liver transplantation. The data were produced by immunoSEQ multiplex PCR, yet TCRdb's version contains in-frame clones alone and is incomplete. The data show approximately 51,000 clones, with roughly 71% seen just once and around 9.5% held by the top ten. The source was CD4+ T cells from blood, collected around 4.5 years after liver transplant. The receptor set was obtained from a human patient who received a liver transplant. A subset of T cells may come from the graft donor.

The sample holds many counts of this clone. The chain couples TRBV28 to TRBJ1-3; D is ambiguous. Germline CDR1 reads MDHEN; CDR2 reads SYDVKM. The V and J ends lost 8 bases and 0 bases respectively, with 8 bases between them. The CDR3 runs to 13 residues. Written as DNA, the CDR3 is TGTGCCAGCTTTTACGGCTCTGGAAACACCATATATTTT. Translation gives CASFYGSGNTIYF. Filled out from reference TRBV28 and TRBJ1-3, the complete variable domain reads DVKVTQSSRYLVKRTGEKVFLECVQDMDHENMFWYRQDPGLGLRLIYFSYDVKMKEKGDIPEGYSVSREKKERFSLILESASTNQTSMYLCASFYGSGNTIYFGEGSWLTVV.

The chain carries TRBV5-4 and TRBJ1-1; 7 bases are a match to TRBD1. Germline CDR1 SGHNT, CDR2 YYREEE (reference sequence). The CDR3 covers 14 residues. The J segment lost 1 base and the V segment lost 0 bases, leaving 0 bases of the junction unmatched. CDR3 region: CASSLDRGNTEAFF. The CDR3 DNA reads TGTGCCAGCAGCTTGGACAGGGGGAACACTGAAGCTTTCTTT.